This entry concerns a single T cell receptor (beta chain). Its cognate antigen is unknown. Produced via immunoSEQ multiplex PCR; TCRdb's table is partial and in-frame only. The table shows about 47,000 clones, with 84% occurring only once. CDR3 length: 13 amino acids. The V gene end was trimmed by 5 bases and the J gene end by 6 bases; junction bases not matched to a gene: 7. The source of the sample is a study of OX40 agonist ivuxolimab in advanced cancers. Overall study: Administration of intravenous ivuxolimab to patients occurred every 2 weeks at 0.01 to 10 mg/kg.

Cycle 7 day 1, cycle 4 day 1, and baseline were the timepoints at which blood was sampled. Study-wide points: Circulating CD4+ and CD8+ T cells showed clonal expansion by week 6 at 0.1 to 3.0 mg/kg.

The sequence derives from an adult with an advanced solid tumor such as melanoma, head and neck, liver or kidney cancer. Sample: CD4+ or CD8+ T cells sorted from blood, taken in a trial of the OX40 agonist ivuxolimab. This chain joins TRBV5-3 and TRBJ2-5; 7 bases agree with TRBD2. TRBV5-3 is known as an ORF, though its function is uncertain. The CDR3 spells CARRQTSSKTQYF. The CDR3 DNA follows: TGTGCCAGAAGACAGACTAGCTCCAAGACCCAGTACTTC.